Listed below are T cell receptor beta chains from one sample, sequenced in a study of CD8 T cells in ankylosing spondylitis. One entry per CDR3 protein results from TCRdb running MiXCR on the 5' RACE reads. The table shows about 140,000 distinct CDR3 sequences, with about an eighth occurring only once. Sequencing was carried out using blood, either unsorted or a sorted T cell fraction (not recorded which). Receptors originate from a female donor with ankylosing spondylitis or in good health (not recorded which). Each CDR3 is given with its conserved first and last residue. Fields, in order: V gene, clone size, D gene, J gene, CDR3 DNA, CDR3 protein. The D gene is left open where the match is weak. Part of the rows lack a size; the others show once, few, many or a class for expanded clones.

V: TRBV7-9; size: many; D: .; J: TRBJ2-7; DNA: TGTGCCAGCAGCTTGCCGGACGGCTACGAGCAGTACTTC; CDR3: CASSLPDGYEQYF
V: TRBV10-3; size: many; D: .; J: TRBJ2-5; DNA: TGTGCCATCAGTGAGGCGTCTCCAGAGACCCAGTACTTC; CDR3: CAISEASPETQYF
V: TRBV19; size: .; D: TRBD1; J: TRBJ2-2; DNA: TGTGCCAGTACCCCTCCGTCAGGGGGCGCCGGCACCGGGGAGCTGTTTTTT; CDR3: CASTPPSGGAGTGELFF
V: TRBV5-1; size: many; D: TRBD1; J: TRBJ1-5; DNA: TGCGCCAGCAGCCCCGGGACAGAAGGCCAGCCCCAGCATTTT; CDR3: CASSPGTEGQPQHF
V: TRBV28; size: many; D: .; J: TRBJ2-5; DNA: TGTGCCAGCAGTTCCCCCTCTACCTCTGGTGAGGAGACCCAGTACTTC; CDR3: CASSSPSTSGEETQYF
V: TRBV29-1; size: many; D: .; J: TRBJ2-6; DNA: TGCAGCGTTGCAGCCGGCTCTGGGGCCAACGTCCTGACTTTC; CDR3: CSVAAGSGANVLTF
V: TRBV11-3; size: .; D: TRBD1; J: TRBJ2-1; DNA: TGTGCCAGCAACGACAGGGGATACTACAATGAGCAGTTCTTC; CDR3: CASNDRGYYNEQFF
V: TRBV5-1; size: .; D: .; J: TRBJ1-4; DNA: TGCGCCAGCAGCTTATTCGCCGCAACTAATGAAAAACTGTTTTTT; CDR3: CASSLFAATNEKLFF
V: TRBV19; size: few; D: TRBD2; J: TRBJ2-1; DNA: TGTGCCAGTAACCATCGACTAGCGGTGGGCAATGAGCAGTTCTTC; CDR3: CASNHRLAVGNEQFF
V: TRBV24-1; size: few; D: .; J: TRBJ2-1; DNA: TGTGCCACCAGTGATTCTTCGAAGGTGGGGAATGAGCAGTTCTTC; CDR3: CATSDSSKVGNEQFF
V: TRBV3-1; size: many; D: .; J: TRBJ1-5; DNA: TGTGCCAGCAGCCAAGTTGGCAGAAGCTCCAATCAGCCCCAGCATTTT; CDR3: CASSQVGRSSNQPQHF
V: TRBV28; size: many; D: .; J: TRBJ2-1; DNA: TGTGCCACTTTGACAGGCTATGAGCAGTTCTTC; CDR3: CATLTGYEQFF
V: TRBV5-1; size: many; D: .; J: TRBJ2-7; DNA: TGCGCCAGCAGCGATTCTGGAGGGGGGGCTAGCTACGAGCAGTACTTC; CDR3: CASSDSGGGASYEQYF
V: TRBV12-3/TRBV12-4; size: many; D: .; J: TRBJ1-5; DNA: TGTGCCAGCAGTTATGACCCCAATCAGCCCCAGCATTTT; CDR3: CASSYDPNQPQHF
V: TRBV19; size: many; D: .; J: TRBJ2-1; DNA: TGTGCCAGTAGCTACTTAGAGAATGAGCAGTTCTTC; CDR3: CASSYLENEQFF
V: TRBV27; size: .; D: .; J: TRBJ1-1; DNA: TGTGCCAGCAGCCCCTGGAGTCCGATCACTGAAGCTTTCTTT; CDR3: CASSPWSPITEAFF
V: TRBV11-3; size: many; D: .; J: TRBJ1-1; DNA: TGTGCCAGCAGCCGAGGAGGACAGCTCTTGAACACTGAAGCTTTCTTT; CDR3: CASSRGGQLLNTEAFF
V: TRBV20-1; size: .; D: .; J: TRBJ1-3; DNA: TGCAGTGCTACCCAGGGCCTCTCTGGAAACACCATATATTTT; CDR3: CSATQGLSGNTIYF
V: TRBV24-1; size: few; D: .; J: TRBJ2-2; DNA: TGTGCCACCAGTGATGCAGTCCCCGGAGCGAGGGGGACCGGGGAGCTGTTTTTT; CDR3: CATSDAVPGARGTGELFF
V: TRBV7-9; size: many; D: .; J: TRBJ2-2; DNA: TGTGCCAGCAGCTCTTCCGTGGCTCAGAACACCGGGGAGCTGTTTTTT; CDR3: CASSSSVAQNTGELFF
V: TRBV15; size: .; D: TRBD1; J: TRBJ1-4; DNA: TGTGCCACCAGCAGAGACAGGGGGCGTGAAAAACTGTTTTTT; CDR3: CATSRDRGREKLFF
V: TRBV7-8; size: many; D: .; J: TRBJ2-3; DNA: TGTGCCAGCAGCCCACCGGGACCTGCGGAAGATACGCAGTATTTT; CDR3: CASSPPGPAEDTQYF
V: TRBV5-1; size: many; D: .; J: TRBJ2-1; DNA: TGCGCCAGCAGCTTGGGTTCGGAGAGTGAGCAGTTCTTC; CDR3: CASSLGSESEQFF
V: TRBV7-7; size: many; D: .; J: TRBJ2-5; DNA: TGTGCCAGCAGCTTGGGGGTCGCGGAGACCCAGTACTTC; CDR3: CASSLGVAETQYF
V: TRBV29-1; size: .; D: .; J: TRBJ2-1; DNA: TGCAGCTACAAGGTACAATACAATGAGCAGTTCTTC; CDR3: CSYKVQYNEQFF
V: TRBV20-1; size: many; D: .; J: TRBJ2-2; DNA: TGCAGTGCTAGAGATATGGCTTCTCCAGTCGGGGAGCTGTTTTTT; CDR3: CSARDMASPVGELFF
V: TRBV5-4; size: few; D: .; J: TRBJ2-5; DNA: TGTGCCAGCAGCTTGGGGGGGGCCGAAGAGACCCAGTACTTC; CDR3: CASSLGGAEETQYF
V: TRBV6-1; size: .; D: .; J: TRBJ1-6; DNA: TGTGCCAGCAGTGAGGACCAGGGATCACCCCTCCACTTT; CDR3: CASSEDQGSPLHF
V: TRBV27; size: .; D: .; J: TRBJ1-6; DNA: TGTGCCAGCAGTTTAGAGGGCTCCTATAATTCATCCCTCCACTTT; CDR3: CASSLEGSYNSSLHF
V: TRBV6-2/TRBV6-3; size: many; D: .; J: TRBJ2-7; DNA: TGTGCCAGCAGTTACCCCGGTTACGAGCAGTACTTC; CDR3: CASSYPGYEQYF
V: TRBV5-1; size: many; D: TRBD2; J: TRBJ2-1; DNA: TGCGCCACCGCCATCCTACTAGCGGGGGGAGTAGGTGAGCAGTTCTTC; CDR3: CATAILLAGGVGEQFF
V: TRBV29-1; size: many; D: TRBD2; J: TRBJ2-1; DNA: TGCAGCGTTGAAGACAGACTAGCGACCTACAATGAGCAGTTCTTC; CDR3: CSVEDRLATYNEQFF
V: TRBV5-1; size: many; D: .; J: TRBJ1-1; DNA: TGCGCCAGCAGCTCTTCAAATTCGGGCACTGAAGCTTTCTTT; CDR3: CASSSSNSGTEAFF
V: TRBV9; size: many; D: TRBD1; J: TRBJ1-2; DNA: TGTGCCAGCAGCGCGGACAGGGGCGGTCTCTATGGCTACACCTTC; CDR3: CASSADRGGLYGYTF
V: TRBV12-3/TRBV12-4; size: many; D: TRBD1; J: TRBJ2-5; DNA: TGTGCCAGCACTATGACAGGGGGTTCACAGACCCAGTACTTC; CDR3: CASTMTGGSQTQYF
V: TRBV6-1; size: .; D: .; J: TRBJ2-1; DNA: TGTGCCAGCACCTCCGGGACCAAAAGCTCCTACAATGAGCAGTTCTTC; CDR3: CASTSGTKSSYNEQFF
V: TRBV12-5; size: many; D: .; J: TRBJ2-5; DNA: TGTGCTAGTGGTAGGGACATCGAAGAGACCCAGTACTTC; CDR3: CASGRDIEETQYF
V: TRBV9; size: many; D: .; J: TRBJ2-3; DNA: TGTGCCAGCAGCGGCTACCGGGACTCCACAGATACGCAGTATTTT; CDR3: CASSGYRDSTDTQYF
V: TRBV5-1; size: .; D: TRBD1; J: TRBJ2-3; DNA: TGCGCCAGCAGCTTGCTACAGGGGCCTAGCACAGATACGCAGTATTTT; CDR3: CASSLLQGPSTDTQYF
V: TRBV20-1; size: many; D: .; J: TRBJ1-2; DNA: TGCAGTGCAGCCTCCCCCGGGGATGGCTACACCTTC; CDR3: CSAASPGDGYTF
V: TRBV20-1; size: many; D: TRBD2; J: TRBJ2-5; DNA: TGCAGTGCTAGTCTTTCTTGGCGGGGGGAGACCCAGTACTTC; CDR3: CSASLSWRGETQYF
V: TRBV6-5; size: many; D: .; J: TRBJ1-2; DNA: TGTGCCAGCAGTTACAACAGGGTTGGTGGCTACACCTTC; CDR3: CASSYNRVGGYTF
V: TRBV28; size: many; D: TRBD2; J: TRBJ2-1; DNA: TGTGCCAGCAGTTCGACTAGCTCGAACTCCTACAATGAGCAGTTCTTC; CDR3: CASSSTSSNSYNEQFF
V: TRBV7-9; size: .; D: .; J: TRBJ1-2; DNA: TGTGCCAACAGTCCCTGGATAGAGGCCTATGACTACACCTTC; CDR3: CANSPWIEAYDYTF
V: TRBV5-6; size: many; D: TRBD2; J: TRBJ2-5; DNA: TGTGCCAGCAGCGGTTTTAGCGGGGGCTACCAAGAGACCCAGTACTTC; CDR3: CASSGFSGGYQETQYF
V: TRBV10-1; size: many; D: TRBD2; J: TRBJ2-3; DNA: TGCGCCAGCAGTGCCGGGACTAGCGGGAGAGATACGCAGTATTTT; CDR3: CASSAGTSGRDTQYF
V: TRBV5-1; size: many; D: .; J: TRBJ2-1; DNA: TGCGCCAGCAGCTTGTTCCAGGGTGGGGATGAGCAGTTCTTC; CDR3: CASSLFQGGDEQFF
V: TRBV12-3/TRBV12-4; size: many; D: TRBD2; J: TRBJ2-7; DNA: TGTGCCAGCAGTCCAGGGACTAGCGGGAGTATCGGCTACGAGCAGTACTTC; CDR3: CASSPGTSGSIGYEQYF
V: TRBV5-1; size: many; D: TRBD2; J: TRBJ2-1; DNA: TGCGCCAGCGGAGCCGGGACTACTCTTTACAATGAGCAGTTCTTC; CDR3: CASGAGTTLYNEQFF
V: TRBV6-5; size: many; D: TRBD1; J: TRBJ2-7; DNA: TGTGCCAGCAGTTATGCCCTCGGGACAGGGGGTTACGAGCAGTACTTC; CDR3: CASSYALGTGGYEQYF
V: TRBV12-3/TRBV12-4; size: many; D: .; J: TRBJ1-5; DNA: TGTGCCAGCAGTTTAGGGGCAGGGAAAAGCAATCAGCCCCAGCATTTT; CDR3: CASSLGAGKSNQPQHF
V: TRBV7-8; size: many; D: .; J: TRBJ2-3; DNA: TGTGCCAGCAGCTCCTACCTTGGAGATACGCAGTATTTT; CDR3: CASSSYLGDTQYF
V: TRBV10-1; size: many; D: .; J: TRBJ2-5; DNA: TGCGCCAGCAGTGTTGACAGGCAAGAGACCCAGTACTTC; CDR3: CASSVDRQETQYF
V: TRBV6-1; size: many; D: .; J: TRBJ1-5; DNA: TGTGCCAGCAGCCCAACGTCGGGGGGTTGGGATCAGCCCCAGCATTTT; CDR3: CASSPTSGGWDQPQHF
V: TRBV14; size: many; D: .; J: TRBJ2-7; DNA: TGTGCCAGCAGCCAAGGTGTTGGCCCCTACTACGAGCAGTACTTC; CDR3: CASSQGVGPYYEQYF
V: TRBV5-1; size: many; D: TRBD1; J: TRBJ2-1; DNA: TGCGCCAGCAGCTTGGGGACAGGGGGTATGACGGAGCAGTTCTTC; CDR3: CASSLGTGGMTEQFF
V: TRBV5-1; size: .; D: TRBD2; J: TRBJ2-1; DNA: TGCGCCAGCAGCTTGGCTAGCGGGGGGGCTGATGAGCAGTTCTTC; CDR3: CASSLASGGADEQFF
V: TRBV5-1; size: many; D: .; J: TRBJ1-1; DNA: TGCGCCAGCAGCCGGGACCCGAACACTGAAGCTTTCTTT; CDR3: CASSRDPNTEAFF
V: TRBV12-3/TRBV12-4; size: many; D: .; J: TRBJ1-3; DNA: TGTGCCAGCAGTTATAACTCTGGAAACACCATATATTTT; CDR3: CASSYNSGNTIYF
V: TRBV13; size: many; D: .; J: TRBJ1-1; DNA: TGTGCCAGCAGCCCGCGGACGAACACTGAAGCTTTCTTT; CDR3: CASSPRTNTEAFF